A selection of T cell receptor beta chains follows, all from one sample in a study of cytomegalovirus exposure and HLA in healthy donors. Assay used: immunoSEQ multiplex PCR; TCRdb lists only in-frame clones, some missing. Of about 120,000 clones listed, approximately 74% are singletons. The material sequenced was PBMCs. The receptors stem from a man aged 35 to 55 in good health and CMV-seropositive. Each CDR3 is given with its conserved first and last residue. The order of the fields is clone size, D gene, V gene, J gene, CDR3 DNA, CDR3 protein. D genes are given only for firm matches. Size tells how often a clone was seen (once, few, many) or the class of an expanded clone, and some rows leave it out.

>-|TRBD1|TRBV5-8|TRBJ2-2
TGTGCCAGCAGCTTCCGGGACAGGGGTATCGCCGGGGAGCTGTTTTTT
CASSFRDRGIAGELFF
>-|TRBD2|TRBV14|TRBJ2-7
TGTGCCAGCAGCCCCGCTAGCGGGAGGCGATACGAGCAGTACTTC
CASSPASGRRYEQYF
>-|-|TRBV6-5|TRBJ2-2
TGTGCCAGCACCCCCCCAGGTACCGGGGAGCTGTTTTTT
CASTPPGTGELFF
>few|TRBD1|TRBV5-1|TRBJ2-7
TGCGCCAGCAGTTCGACAGGGGGCACCCTCTACGAGCAGTACTTC
CASSSTGGTLYEQYF
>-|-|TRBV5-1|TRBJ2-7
TGCGCCAGCAGCTATGAAGGGGGTTATTTCGAGCAGTACTTC
CASSYEGGYFEQYF
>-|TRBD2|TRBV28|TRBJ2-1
TGTGCCAGCAGTTTGGGACTAGCCATCTACAATGAGCAGTTCTTC
CASSLGLAIYNEQFF
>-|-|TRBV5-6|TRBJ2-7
TGTGCCAGCAGCTTGCTGGGGGGAGAGGGGACCGAGCAGTACTTC
CASSLLGGEGTEQYF
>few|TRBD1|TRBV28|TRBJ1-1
TGTGCCAGCGGTGGGACAGGGGTTTCTGAAGCTTTCTTT
CASGGTGVSEAFF
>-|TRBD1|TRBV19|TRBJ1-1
TGTGCCAGTAATCACAGGGGCGGGAACACTGAAGCTTTCTTT
CASNHRGGNTEAFF
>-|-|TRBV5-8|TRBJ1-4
TGTGCCAGCAGCTTTGACAGTGACAATGAAAAACTGTTTTTT
CASSFDSDNEKLFF
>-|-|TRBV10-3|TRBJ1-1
TGTGCCATCAATCCCGGGAACACTGAAGCTTTCTTT
CAINPGNTEAFF
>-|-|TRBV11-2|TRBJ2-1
TGTGCCAGCAGCTTAGGGACAGCCAGAAATGAGCAGTTCTTC
CASSLGTARNEQFF
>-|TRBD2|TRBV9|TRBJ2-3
TGTGCCAGCAGCCCTGGGACTAGCGGGTCCACAGATACGCAGTATTTT
CASSPGTSGSTDTQYF
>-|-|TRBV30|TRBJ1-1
TGTGCCTGGAGTCCTTTAGGGCAGGGTGGGACTGAAGCTTTCTTT
CAWSPLGQGGTEAFF
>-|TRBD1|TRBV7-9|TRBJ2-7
TGTGCCAGCAGCGTGACAGGGTACGAGCAGTACTTC
CASSVTGYEQYF
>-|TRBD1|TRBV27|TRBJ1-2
TGTGCCAGCAGTTTATCCGGGACAGTTAACTATGGCTACACCTTC
CASSLSGTVNYGYTF
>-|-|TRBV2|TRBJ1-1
TGTGCCAGCATACGGACAGAGAACACTGAAGCTTTCTTT
CASIRTENTEAFF
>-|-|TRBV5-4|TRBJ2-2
TGTGCCAGCAGCTTGCAACTAGGGACCGGGGAGCTGTTTTTT
CASSLQLGTGELFF
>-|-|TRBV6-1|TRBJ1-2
TGTGCCAGCAGTGAAGCTCTGCGTAACTATGGCTACACCTTC
CASSEALRNYGYTF
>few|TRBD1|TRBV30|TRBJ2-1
TGTGCCTGTATGAGACAGGGCTCCTACAATGAGCAGTTCTTC
CACMRQGSYNEQFF
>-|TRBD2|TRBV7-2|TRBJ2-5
TGTGCCAGCAGCTCGGGTCTAGCGGTTGAGACCCAGTACTTC
CASSSGLAVETQYF
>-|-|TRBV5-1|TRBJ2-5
TGCGCCAGCAGCCCATTTCAGGAGACCCAGTACTTC
CASSPFQETQYF
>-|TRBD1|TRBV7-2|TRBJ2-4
TGTGCCAGCAGCTTTCCGACAGGGGCCAAAAACATTCAGTACTTC
CASSFPTGAKNIQYF
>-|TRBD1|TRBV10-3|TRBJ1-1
TGTGCCACCCGGACAGGGGGCGCGGATAAAGCTTTCTTT
CATRTGGADKAFF
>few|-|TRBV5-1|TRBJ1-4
TGCGCCAGCAGTCAGAGGGGGATACCTAATGAAAAACTGTTTTTT
CASSQRGIPNEKLFF
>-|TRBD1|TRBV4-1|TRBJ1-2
TGCGCCAGCAGCCAAGAAGAAGGGGGCGACTATGGCTACACCTTC
CASSQEEGGDYGYTF
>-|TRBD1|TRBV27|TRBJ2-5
TGTGCCAGCAGTTCCTGGACAGGGGCTCTAACAGAGACCCAGTACTTC
CASSSWTGALTETQYF
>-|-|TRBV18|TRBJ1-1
TGTGCCAGCTCACAGGAGGGCGAAGTCACTGAAGCTTTCTTT
CASSQEGEVTEAFF
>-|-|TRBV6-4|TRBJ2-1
TGTGCCTATCCCCCGGGGCGGGGATCTTACAATGAGCAGTTCTTC
CAYPPGRGSYNEQFF
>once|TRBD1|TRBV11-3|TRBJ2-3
TGTGCCAGCAGCGAGGACAGGAGCACAGATACGCAGTATTTT
CASSEDRSTDTQYF
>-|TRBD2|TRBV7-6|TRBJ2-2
TGTGCCAGCAGCTTAGCGGGCCAGCGGGGGTACACCGGGGAGCTGTTTTTT
CASSLAGQRGYTGELFF
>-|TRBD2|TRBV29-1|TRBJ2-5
TGCAGCGGCCGACTAGCGGGAAAGGGTGACCAAGAGACCCAGTACTTC
CSGRLAGKGDQETQYF
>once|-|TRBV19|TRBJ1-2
TGTGCCAGTAGTGGTGGCGGCTATGGCTACACCTTC
CASSGGGYGYTF
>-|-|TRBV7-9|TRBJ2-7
TGTGCCAGCAGCCCCCCTGGAGGGCCCTACGAGCAGTACTTC
CASSPPGGPYEQYF
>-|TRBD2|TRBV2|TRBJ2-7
TGTGCCAGCAGTGGGGGGGGAGGTTTCGACGAGCAGTACTTC
CASSGGGGFDEQYF
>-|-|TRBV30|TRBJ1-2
TGTGCCTGGCAAGACGGGGTTAACTATGGCTACACCTTC
CAWQDGVNYGYTF
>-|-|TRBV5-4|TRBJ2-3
TGTGCCAGCAGCTTGGTTGCGGGTACTAGCACAGATACGCAGTATTTT
CASSLVAGTSTDTQYF
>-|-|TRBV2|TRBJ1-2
TGTGCCAGCCGGGACTATGGCTACACCTTC
CASRDYGYTF
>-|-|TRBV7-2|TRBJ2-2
TGTGCCAGCAGCTTATTTCCAGCGAACACCGGGGAGCTGTTTTTT
CASSLFPANTGELFF
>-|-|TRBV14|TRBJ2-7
TGTGCCAGCAGCCAAGAGCACCTAGCAGCCCACGAGCAGTACTTC
CASSQEHLAAHEQYF
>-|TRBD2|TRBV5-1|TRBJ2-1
TGCGCCAGCAGCTTGGCCACTAGCGGAGCATACAATGAGCAGTTCTTC
CASSLATSGAYNEQFF